What follows describes a single T cell receptor (beta chain). Using immunoSEQ multiplex PCR, the repertoire was profiled, and TCRdb retains in-frame clones only, with some absent. The table has 35,000 to 40,000 clones, 70% to 90% seen once. The data were taken from a study of T cells in narcolepsy. Germline lookup yields CDR1 MDHEN and CDR2 SYDVKM. Trimming removed 5 bases from V and 7 bases from J; junction bases left unmatched: 7. The CDR3 covers 13 residues. The sequence was collected from a human donor with narcolepsy. The rearrangement joins TRBV28 to TRBJ1-1; 7 bases agree with TRBD1. What was sequenced was CD45RA- memory CD4+ T cells from PBMCs. The CDR3 sequence is CASSETGLIEAFF. The DNA of the CDR3 is TGTGCCAGCAGTGAGACAGGGTTGATTGAAGCTTTCTTT.